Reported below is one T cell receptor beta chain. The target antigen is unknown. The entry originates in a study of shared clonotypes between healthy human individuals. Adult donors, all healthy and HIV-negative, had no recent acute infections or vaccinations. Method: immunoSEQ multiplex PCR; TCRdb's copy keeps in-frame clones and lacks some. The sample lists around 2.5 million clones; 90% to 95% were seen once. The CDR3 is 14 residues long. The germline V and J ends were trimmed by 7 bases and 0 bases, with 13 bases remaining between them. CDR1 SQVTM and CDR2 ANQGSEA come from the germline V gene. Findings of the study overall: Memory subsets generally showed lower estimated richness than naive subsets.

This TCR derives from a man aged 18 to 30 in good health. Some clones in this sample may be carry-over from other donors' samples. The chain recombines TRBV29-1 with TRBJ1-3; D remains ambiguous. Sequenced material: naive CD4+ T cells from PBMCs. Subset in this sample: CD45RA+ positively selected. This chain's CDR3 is CSAADSYSGNTIYF. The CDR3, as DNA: TGCAGCGCCGCCGACTCCTACTCTGGAAACACCATATATTTT.